Listed below are T cell receptor beta chains from one sample, sequenced in a study of beta chain features in type 1 diabetes. The protocol was immunoSEQ multiplex PCR, while the TCRdb copy is restricted to in-frame clones and leaves out a portion. The sample includes over 650,000 clones, roughly 13% of them seen just once. What was sequenced was naive CD4+ T cells from blood. The origin of the receptors is a young man with type 1 diabetes. Both conserved end residues are part of each CDR3. D genes are given only for firm matches. Not every row has a clone size; where given, it reads once, few, many or a size class.

-	TRBV5-4	TRBJ2-2	-	TGTGCCAGCAGCTTGGAACACAACACCGGGGAGCTGTTTTTT	CASSLEHNTGELFF
-	TRBV7-2	TRBJ2-7	-	TGTGCCAGCACCTTAATTACAGGGTACAACTACGAGCAGTACTTC	CASTLITGYNYEQYF
few	TRBV4-1	TRBJ2-3	TRBD2	TGCGCCAGCAGCCAAGAAAGCTGGCGGGGGATACGCACAGATACGCAGTATTTT	CASSQESWRGIRTDTQYF
-	TRBV5-1	TRBJ2-1	-	TGCGCCAGCAGCTTGCAGGGGCACAATGAGCAGTTCTTC	CASSLQGHNEQFF
-	TRBV29-1	TRBJ2-5	TRBD1	TGCAGCGGAGGGGGGACAGGGCGACTTGAGACCCAGTACTTC	CSGGGTGRLETQYF
many	TRBV7-9	TRBJ2-4	-	TGTGCCAGCAGCTTAGATGTGCGACTAGTGAACATTCAGTACTTC	CASSLDVRLVNIQYF
-	TRBV7-3	TRBJ2-1	TRBD1	TGTGCCAGCAGCGTAGGGACAGGGCACAACAATGAGCAGTTCTTC	CASSVGTGHNNEQFF
-	TRBV29-1	TRBJ2-7	-	TGCAGCGTTAAGGGACTGATATCCTACGAGCAGTACTTC	CSVKGLISYEQYF
few	TRBV25-1	TRBJ1-2	-	TGTGCCAGCAGTGAGGCGAGGGCAGGGGACTATGGCTACACCTTC	CASSEARAGDYGYTF
-	TRBV10-3	TRBJ1-5	TRBD1	TGTGCCGCCCGGGACAGGGAATTCGACAATCAGCCCCAGCATTTT	CAARDREFDNQPQHF
-	TRBV30	TRBJ1-2	-	TGTGCCTGGAGTACGGGCACAAACTATGGCTACACCTTC	CAWSTGTNYGYTF
few	TRBV4-1	TRBJ2-7	-	TGCGCCAGCAGCGGGGGATCAACAGGGAGCTCCTACGAGCAGTACTTC	CASSGGSTGSSYEQYF
few	TRBV18	TRBJ1-2	TRBD1	TGTGCCAGCTCACCTATTGGACAGGGAGGCTATGGCTACACCTTC	CASSPIGQGGYGYTF
-	TRBV5-1	TRBJ2-2	-	TGCGCCAGCAGCGCACAGGTGAACACCGGGGAGCTGTTTTTT	CASSAQVNTGELFF
few	TRBV28	TRBJ2-1	-	TGTGCCAGCAGTCCTACAGCAAACAATGAGCAGTTCTTC	CASSPTANNEQFF
few	TRBV30	TRBJ2-2	-	TGTGCCTGGAGGGGCGGGGAGCTGTTTTTT	CAWRGGELFF
-	TRBV4-1	TRBJ2-1	-	TGCGCCAGCAGCCAAGAGGAAAGGTCACCTGAGCAGTTCTTC	CASSQEERSPEQFF
-	TRBV29-1	TRBJ1-1	TRBD1	TGCAGCGTTCCGGACAGGGGAGGGACTGAAGCTTTCTTT	CSVPDRGGTEAFF
-	TRBV5-6	TRBJ2-7	-	TGTGCCAGCAGCCGACCCGTAGGTGACGATGAGCAGTACTTC	CASSRPVGDDEQYF
-	TRBV30	TRBJ2-3	-	TGTGCCTGTTGGCCCCCTGGGAAAGATACGCAGTATTTT	CACWPPGKDTQYF
-	TRBV30	TRBJ2-3	-	TGTGCCTGGAGTGCGGCGGATACGCAGTATTTT	CAWSAADTQYF
few	TRBV25-1	TRBJ2-7	TRBD1	TGTGCCAGCACCAACTCTCCGGGACAGGGGGTATACGAGCAGTACTTC	CASTNSPGQGVYEQYF
few	TRBV30	TRBJ2-2	-	TGTGCCTGGAACGGCCTAGAAGCCGGGGAGCTGTTTTTT	CAWNGLEAGELFF
few	TRBV19	TRBJ1-1	-	TGTGCCACCAGGGTGAACACTGAAGCTTTCTTT	CATRVNTEAFF
few	TRBV30	TRBJ2-7	-	TGTGCCTGGAGTGGAACAGGGTACGAGCAGTACTTC	CAWSGTGYEQYF
-	TRBV30	TRBJ2-1	-	TGTGCCTGGAGTACCCCTTTATCGCGGGATTACTACAATGAGCAGTTCTTC	CAWSTPLSRDYYNEQFF
many	TRBV21-1	TRBJ2-1	-	TGTGCCGCCGCCCCGGTGTCCAATGAGCAGTTCTTC	CAAAPVSNEQFF
-	TRBV7-2	TRBJ2-2	-	TGTGCCAGCAGCTTAGTCAGGGAGACCGGGGAGCTGTTTTTT	CASSLVRETGELFF
-	TRBV2	TRBJ2-7	-	TGTGCCAGCAGGAGCTCCTACGAGCAGTACTTC	CASRSSYEQYF
-	TRBV7-3	TRBJ1-2	TRBD1	TGTGCCAGCAGCGTAACGGGACAGGGATCGAACTATGGCTACACCTTC	CASSVTGQGSNYGYTF
few	TRBV18	TRBJ2-3	-	TGTGCCAGCTCTGTGGGGACAGATACGCAGTATTTT	CASSVGTDTQYF
few	TRBV11-2	TRBJ1-2	-	TGTGCCAGCAGCTCCCGACAGGCCAACTATGGCTACACCTTC	CASSSRQANYGYTF
-	TRBV7-9	TRBJ2-2	TRBD1	TGTGCCAGCAGCTCGAAGGGACAGGGGGCCCACGGGGAGCTGTTTTTT	CASSSKGQGAHGELFF
few	TRBV5-1	TRBJ1-1	-	TGCGCCAGCAGCTCCTACCAGGCAGGGACTGAAGCTTTCTTT	CASSSYQAGTEAFF
few	TRBV6-5	TRBJ2-1	TRBD1	TGTGCCAGCAGTTACTCTGGGACAGGGAACAATGAGCAGTTCTTC	CASSYSGTGNNEQFF
-	TRBV30	TRBJ1-6	-	TGTGCCTGGAGTCATAATTCACCCCTCCACTTT	CAWSHNSPLHF
-	TRBV20-1	TRBJ1-2	-	TGCAGTGCTATTCTGGGCTATGGCTACACCTTC	CSAILGYGYTF
few	TRBV5-4	TRBJ2-3	-	TGTGCCAGCAGCTTGGCGGGCAACCTAGGCACAGATACGCAGTATTTT	CASSLAGNLGTDTQYF
few	TRBV18	TRBJ1-3	-	TGTGCCAGCTCACCGTGGTTCTCTGGAAACACCATATATTTT	CASSPWFSGNTIYF
few	TRBV10-3	TRBJ2-7	-	TGTGCCATCAGATCAGATTCCTACGAGCAGTACTTC	CAIRSDSYEQYF
-	TRBV7-2	TRBJ2-2	TRBD1	TGTGCCAGCAGCTTAGTGGGACAGGCCGGGGAGCTGTTTTTT	CASSLVGQAGELFF